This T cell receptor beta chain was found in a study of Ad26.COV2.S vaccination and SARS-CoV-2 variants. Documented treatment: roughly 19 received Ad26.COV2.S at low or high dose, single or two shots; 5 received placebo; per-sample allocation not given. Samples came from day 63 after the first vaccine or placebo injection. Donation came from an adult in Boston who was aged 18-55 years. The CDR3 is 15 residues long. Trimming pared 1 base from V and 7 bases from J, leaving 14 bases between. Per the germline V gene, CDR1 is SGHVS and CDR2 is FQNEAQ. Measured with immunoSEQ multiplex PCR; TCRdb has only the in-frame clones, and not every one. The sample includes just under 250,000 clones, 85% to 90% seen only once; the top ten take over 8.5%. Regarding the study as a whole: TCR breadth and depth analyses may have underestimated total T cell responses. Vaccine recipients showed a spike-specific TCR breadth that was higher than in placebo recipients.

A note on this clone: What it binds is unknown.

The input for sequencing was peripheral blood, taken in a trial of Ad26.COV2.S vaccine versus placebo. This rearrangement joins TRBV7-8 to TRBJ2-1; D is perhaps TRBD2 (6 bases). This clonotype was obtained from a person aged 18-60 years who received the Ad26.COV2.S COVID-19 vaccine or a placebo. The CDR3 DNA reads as TGTGCCAGCAGCTTAGGCTTTCTGGGAGGAAATGAGCAGTTCTTC. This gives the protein CASSLGFLGGNEQFF.